The 13 T cell receptor beta chains below all came from one sample that was sequenced in a study of blood T cells in healthy people across ages (dated by TCRdb to about 2015). The library came from 5' RACE. These reads were obtained on an Illumina HiSeq 2500. A second roughly 6 to 11 cycle PCR used a sample-barcoded 5' primer and a J-beta primer mix. Clones were called with MiXCR by TCRdb after fastp trimmed the public reads at Q25, and only in-frame beta chains were retained. Each CDR3 protein appears once, grouped with its most common genes and DNA. This sample comprises 800,000 to 950,000 distinct CDR3 sequences, 25% to 35% of them detected only once. The ten largest clones take up roughly a tenth of the sample. The sample also formed part of further work on T cells of mothers and their children.

Material for sequencing was blood. These receptors originate from a middle-aged woman in good health.

Of note for this clonotype: At one end, the junction sequence differs from germline, possibly due to a read error. The chain uses TRBV3-1 and TRBJ2-7; no clear D. The CDR3 loop spans 13 amino acids. The V gene's germline CDR1 is LGHDT and CDR2 YNNKEL (reference sequence). Here the CDR3 DNA reads TGTGCCGGCAGCCAAGGGAATACCTACGAGCAGTACTTC. Its protein product is CAGSQGNTYEQYF.

The CDR3: CASHPSGRVDGYTF. CDR3 nucleotides: TGTGCCAGCCACCCCTCGGGGAGGGTGGATGGCTACACCTTC. The rearrangement joins TRBV6-5 to TRBJ1-2; D not resolved. The germline gives CDR1 MNHEY, CDR2 SVGAGI. V was cut by 8 bases and J by 6 bases, with 19 bases left in between. The CDR3 loop spans 14 amino acids.

In this sample, this clonotype turned up many times. This chain joins TRBV27 and TRBJ1-2; 7 nucleotides align to TRBD1. This CDR3 has 15 residues. The germline V gene encodes CDR1 MNHEY and CDR2 SMNVEV (reference sequence). The junction had 11 bases not matched to a gene; V was cut back by 6 bases and J by 4 bases. The CDR3 sequence: CASRPAGGWGYGYTF. The CDR3 DNA reads TGTGCCAGCAGGCCCGCAGGGGGATGGGGCTATGGCTACACCTTC.

This clonotype was picked up a small number of times. The chain links TRBV5-1 to TRBJ1-1; 9 bases match TRBD1. The length of the CDR3 is 16 residues. Trimming took 1 base from V and 5 from J; bases not matched to a gene: 9. CDR1 and CDR2 from the germline V gene are SGHRS and YFSETQ. CDR3 DNA sequence: TGCGCCAGCAGCTTGCGGGGGGACAGGGCCCGGACTGAAGCTTTCTTT. Protein sequence: CASSLRGDRARTEAFF.

The genes are TRBV12-3 or TRBV12-4 and TRBJ1-5; D is unclear. The V and J ends lost 7 bases and 4 bases respectively, with 17 bases between them. This CDR3 has 15 residues. This chain's CDR3 is CASTILGASNQPQHF. In DNA form, the CDR3 reads TGTGCCAGCACCATACTCGGCGCGTCTAATCAGCCCCAGCATTTT.

This clonotype has ten or more counts. The V call is TRBV7-2, the J call TRBJ2-3; either TRBD1 or TRBD2 may supply D (5 bases each). CDR1 is SGHTA and CDR2 is FQGNSA in the germline V gene. With 1 base removed from V and 6 bases from J, the gap between germline ends came to 14 bases. This CDR3 has 15 residues. The CDR3 region has the DNA TGTGCCAGCAGCTTAGAAGCGTCGAGGGGTGATACGCAGTATTTT. It codes for CASSLEASRGDTQYF.

In this sample, this clonotype turned up a few times. This chain connects TRBV25-1 to TRBJ1-1; unclear D gene. The V gene lost 4 bases and the J gene lost 11 bases, with 26 bases spanning the gap. Germline CDR1 reads MGHDK; CDR2 reads SYGVNS. The CDR3 runs 16 residues. The CDR3 region has the DNA TGTGCCAGCAGTGTACTGGAGGGCCAATTGGTCGGCGTGGCTTTCTTT. This translates into CASSVLEGQLVGVAFF. Using reference TRBV25-1 and TRBJ1-1 for the parts outside the CDR3, the full variable domain is EADIYQTPRYLVIGTGKKITLECSQTMGHDKMYWYQQDPGMELHLIHYSYGVNSTEKGDLSSESTVSRIRTEHFPLTLESARPSHTSQYLCASSVLEGQLVGVAFFGQGTRLTVV.

The genes are TRBV27 and TRBJ1-4; perhaps TRBD1 as D (5 bases). This CDR3 is 14 amino acids long. CDR1 is MNHEY, CDR2 SMNVEV, per germline (reference sequence). Trimming took 3 bases from V and 8 from J, leaving 13 bases between them. Written as DNA, the CDR3 is TGTGCCAGCAGTTTCCAACAGAGGGGAGAAAAACTGTTTTTT. Its protein is CASSFQQRGEKLFF.

The CDR3 DNA reads as TGCAGTGCTAGCATTATGGTCAGGTCGGCTAATGAAAAACTGTTTTTT. Translation: CSASIMVRSANEKLFF. This chain links TRBV20-1 with TRBJ1-4, with unresolved D. CDR3 length: 16 residues. V gave up 3 bases and J gave up 3 bases, with 17 bases separating them. Germline CDR1 reads DFQATT; CDR2 reads SNEGSKA (reference sequence).

This chain connects TRBV29-1 to TRBJ2-3; 13 bases map to TRBD2. V was pared by 3 bases and J by 6 bases, with 0 bases of the junction left unmatched. The CDR3 runs to 13 residues. The germline gives CDR1 SQVTM, CDR2 ANQGSEA. For the CDR3, the DNA is TGCAGCGTTGAGGGACTAGCGGGGGATACGCAGTATTTT. Protein product: CSVEGLAGDTQYF.

In regard to this clonotype: The junction departs from germline at one end; a sequencing error may be responsible. J is TRBJ2-4 and V is TRBV7-2, with a possible D match to TRBD2 (6 bases). The CDR3 consists of 16 residues. Germline V gives CDR1 SGHTA, CDR2 FQGNSA. CDR3 sequence reads: CASSFRSGTQRNTQYF. Here the CDR3 DNA reads TGTGCCAGCAGCTTCAGATCAGGGACTCAACGAAACACTCAGTACTTC.

There are a few counts of this clonotype. The J gene is TRBJ1-2, the V gene TRBV7-2, with D hard to call. The ends were cut back, 2 bases at V and 3 bases at J, with 25 bases in the middle. The germline gives CDR1 SGHTA, CDR2 FQGNSA. The CDR3 contains 19 residues. Here the CDR3 DNA reads TGTGCCAGCAGCTTAACCATATCCCCTGGGATAGGACGTGACTATGGCTACACCTTC. Translation gives CASSLTISPGIGRDYGYTF.

About this clonotype itself: A much more abundant neighbour one base away suggests this may be a read error. This rearrangement joins TRBV5-5 to TRBJ1-2; D uncertain. This CDR3 region has 13 residues. From germline, CDR1 is SGHKS and CDR2 YYEKEE (reference sequence). CDR3: CASSLAHMDGHTF. CDR3 sequence (DNA): TGTGCCAGCAGCTTGGCGCACATGGATGGCCACACCTTC.